This is a list of T cell receptor beta chains from one sample in a study of T cells in Graves' hyperthyroidism and ophthalmopathy. TCRdb reprocessed the multiplex PCR reads with MiXCR, giving one entry per CDR3 protein. The table shows hundreds of thousands of distinct CDR3 sequences, with 13% to 15% occurring only once. Sample: blood. Receptors originate from a woman between 55 and 75 years old with Graves' ophthalmopathy. Both conserved end residues are part of each CDR3. D genes are given only for firm matches. Some rows have no size entry. The others give once, few or many, or a class for an expanded clone.

d_call | j_call | clone_size | cdr3_length | v_call | cdr3_nt | cdr3_aa
- | TRBJ1-6 | - | 14 | TRBV2 | TGTGCCAGCATTTCGGGGACACGTAATTCACCCCTCCACTTT | CASISGTRNSPLHF
- | TRBJ1-1 | many | 16 | TRBV11-2 | TGTGCCAGCAGCTTAGCGGCAGGCTGGACGAACACTGAAGCTTTCTTT | CASSLAAGWTNTEAFF
- | TRBJ2-3 | many | 17 | TRBV5-1 | TGCGCCAGCAGCTTGCAGGGCCCCGTTGGAAGCACAGATACGCAGTATTTT | CASSLQGPVGSTDTQYF
TRBD2 | TRBJ2-7 | few | 15 | TRBV10-3 | TGTGCCATCAGTGAGGGGACTAAGGTACCCTACGAGCAGTACTTC | CAISEGTKVPYEQYF
TRBD1 | TRBJ2-2 | many | 20 | TRBV6-2/TRBV6-3 | TGTGCCAGCAGTTACCCGCCCATCTCCGGGACAGGCCGTTACACCGGGGAGCTGTTTTTT | CASSYPPISGTGRYTGELFF
TRBD1 | TRBJ2-2 | many | 15 | TRBV12-3/TRBV12-4 | TGTGCCAGCAGTCCCGGGACAGGGGTGATCGGGGAGCTGTTTTTT | CASSPGTGVIGELFF
TRBD1 | TRBJ2-3 | many | 15 | TRBV5-1 | TGCGCCAGCAGCTTAGGACAGGCCCGGGGAGATACGCAGTATTTT | CASSLGQARGDTQYF
- | TRBJ2-3 | many | 16 | TRBV2 | TGTGCCAGCAGTGAGAGGCACTCCCCGAGGACAGATACGCAGTATTTT | CASSERHSPRTDTQYF
- | TRBJ2-7 | - | 16 | TRBV6-2/TRBV6-3 | TGTGCCAGCAGGTCGGAGGGTGGCAGGGGACTTTACGAGCAGTACTTC | CASRSEGGRGLYEQYF
- | TRBJ2-2 | few | 16 | TRBV6-1 | TGTGCCAGCATGACGACCCCCGTGAGGGAGACCGGGGAGCTGTTTTTT | CASMTTPVRETGELFF
- | TRBJ1-3 | many | 16 | TRBV2 | TGTGCCAGCAGTGAAGCGCTTCGGGGGTACGGAAACACCATATATTTT | CASSEALRGYGNTIYF
TRBD1 | TRBJ1-5 | - | 13 | TRBV18 | TGTGCCAGCTCAATAGGACAGGTACAGCCCCAGCATTTT | CASSIGQVQPQHF
TRBD2 | TRBJ2-1 | - | 16 | TRBV28 | TGTGCCAGCAGGACCCCCCTAGCGGGAGTTTACAATGAGCAGTTCTTC | CASRTPLAGVYNEQFF
TRBD1 | TRBJ1-6 | few | 15 | TRBV7-3 | TGTGCCAGCAGCAAGACAGGGGAGCGTGGTTCACCCCTCCACTTT | CASSKTGERGSPLHF
TRBD1 | TRBJ2-1 | many | 12 | TRBV20-1 | TGCAGTGCTAGAAACAGGGGGGATGAGCAGTTCTTC | CSARNRGDEQFF
TRBD2 | TRBJ2-3 | many | 14 | TRBV20-1 | TGCAGTGCTAGCTCTAGCGGGAAAGCAGATACGCAGTATTTT | CSASSSGKADTQYF
- | TRBJ1-5 | many | 15 | TRBV4-1 | TGCGCCAGCAGCCAAGCTCGGAGCTCCAATCAGCCCCAGCATTTT | CASSQARSSNQPQHF
TRBD2 | TRBJ2-7 | many | 16 | TRBV10-1 | TGCGCCAGCAGTCCGTCCCCATCTAGCGGTACCTACGAGCAGTACTTC | CASSPSPSSGTYEQYF
- | TRBJ2-2 | - | 14 | TRBV7-9 | TGTGCCAGCAGGCCCTCTCGTTTGAGCGGGGAGCTGTTTTTT | CASRPSRLSGELFF
TRBD2 | TRBJ2-1 | - | 15 | TRBV7-2 | TGTGCCAGCAGCCAAGCGGGAAGCTCCTACAATGAGCAGTTCTTC | CASSQAGSSYNEQFF